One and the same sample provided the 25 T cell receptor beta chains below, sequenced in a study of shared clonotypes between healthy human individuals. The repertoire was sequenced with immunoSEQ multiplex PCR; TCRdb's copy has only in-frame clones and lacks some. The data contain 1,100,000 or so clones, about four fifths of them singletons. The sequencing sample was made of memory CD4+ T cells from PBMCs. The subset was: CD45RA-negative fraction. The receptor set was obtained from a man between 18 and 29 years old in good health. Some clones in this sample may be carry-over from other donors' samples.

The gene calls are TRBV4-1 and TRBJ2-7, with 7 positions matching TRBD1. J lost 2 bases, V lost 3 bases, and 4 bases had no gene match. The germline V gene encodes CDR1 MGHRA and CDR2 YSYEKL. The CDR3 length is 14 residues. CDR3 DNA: TGCGCCAGCAGCCAGGACGACAGGGCCTACGAGCAGTACTTC. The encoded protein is CASSQDDRAYEQYF.

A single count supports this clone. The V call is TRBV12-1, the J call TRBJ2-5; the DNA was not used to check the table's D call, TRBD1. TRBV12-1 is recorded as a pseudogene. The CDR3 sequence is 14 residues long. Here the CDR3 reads CASRPPGHEETQYF. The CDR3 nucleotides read TGTGCCAGCAGGCCACCGGGACACGAAGAGACCCAGTACTTC.

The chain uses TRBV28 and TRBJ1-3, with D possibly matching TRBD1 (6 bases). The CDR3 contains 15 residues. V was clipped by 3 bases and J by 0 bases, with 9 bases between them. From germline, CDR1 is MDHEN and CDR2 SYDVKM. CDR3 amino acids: CASSFDRYSGNTIYF. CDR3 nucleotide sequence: TGTGCCAGCAGTTTCGACAGGTACTCTGGAAACACCATATATTTT.

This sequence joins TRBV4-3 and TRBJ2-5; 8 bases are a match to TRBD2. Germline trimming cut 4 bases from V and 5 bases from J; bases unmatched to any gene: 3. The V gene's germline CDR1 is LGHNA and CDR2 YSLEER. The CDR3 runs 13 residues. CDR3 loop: CASSPGLGETQYF. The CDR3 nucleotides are TGCGCCAGCAGCCCGGGACTAGGGGAGACCCAGTACTTC.

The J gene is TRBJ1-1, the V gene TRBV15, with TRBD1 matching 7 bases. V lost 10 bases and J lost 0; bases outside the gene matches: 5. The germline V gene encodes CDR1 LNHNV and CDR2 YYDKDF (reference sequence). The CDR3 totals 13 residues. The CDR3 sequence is CAIGQDMNTEAFF. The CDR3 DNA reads TGTGCCATCGGACAGGACATGAACACTGAAGCTTTCTTT.

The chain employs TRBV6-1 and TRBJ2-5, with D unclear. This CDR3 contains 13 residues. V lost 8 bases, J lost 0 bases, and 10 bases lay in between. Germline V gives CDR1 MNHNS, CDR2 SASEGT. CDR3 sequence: CASAVKYQETQYF. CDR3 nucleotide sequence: TGTGCCAGCGCCGTAAAGTACCAAGAGACCCAGTACTTC.

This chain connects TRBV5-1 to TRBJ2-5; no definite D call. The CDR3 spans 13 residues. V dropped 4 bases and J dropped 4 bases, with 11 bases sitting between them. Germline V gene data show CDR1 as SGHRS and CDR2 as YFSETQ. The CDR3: CASSLEPPETQYF. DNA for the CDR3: TGCGCCAGCAGCCTAGAACCTCCAGAGACCCAGTACTTC.

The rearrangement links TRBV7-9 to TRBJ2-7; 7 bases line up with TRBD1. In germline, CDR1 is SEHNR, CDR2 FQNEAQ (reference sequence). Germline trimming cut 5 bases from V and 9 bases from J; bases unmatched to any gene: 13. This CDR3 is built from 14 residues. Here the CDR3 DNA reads TGTGCCAGCAGCCATATCAGGTCCCCAGGGGGGCAGTACTTC. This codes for CASSHIRSPGGQYF.

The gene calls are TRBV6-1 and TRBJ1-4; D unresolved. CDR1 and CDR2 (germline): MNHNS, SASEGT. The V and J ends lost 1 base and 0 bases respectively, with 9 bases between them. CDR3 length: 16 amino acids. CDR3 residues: CASSEGYGATNEKLFF. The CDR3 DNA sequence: TGTGCCAGCAGTGAAGGTTACGGGGCAACTAATGAAAAACTGTTTTTT.

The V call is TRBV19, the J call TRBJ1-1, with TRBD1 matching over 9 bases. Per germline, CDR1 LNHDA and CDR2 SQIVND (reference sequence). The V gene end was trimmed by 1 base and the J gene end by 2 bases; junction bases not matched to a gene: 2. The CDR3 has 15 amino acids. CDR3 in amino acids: CASSIADRGNTEAFF. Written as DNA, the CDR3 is TGTGCCAGTAGTATAGCGGACAGGGGCAACACTGAAGCTTTCTTT.

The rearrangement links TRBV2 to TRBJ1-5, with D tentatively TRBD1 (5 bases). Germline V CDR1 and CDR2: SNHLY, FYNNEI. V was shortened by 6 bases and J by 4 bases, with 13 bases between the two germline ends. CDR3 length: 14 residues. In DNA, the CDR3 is TGTGCCAGCAGGGGGGGTGTCAGAAATCAGCCCCAGCATTTT. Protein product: CASRGGVRNQPQHF. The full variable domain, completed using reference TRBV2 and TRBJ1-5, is EPEVTQTPSHQVTQMGQEVILRCVPISNHLYFYWYRQILGQKVEFLVSFYNNEISEKSEIFDDQFSVERPDGSNFTLKIRSTKLEDSAMYFCASRGGVRNQPQHFGDGTRLSIL.

The CDR3 spells CASVPRGGTGELFF. The CDR3 nucleotides are TGTGCGAGCGTGCCGAGGGGAGGAACCGGGGAGCTGTTTTTT. J is TRBJ2-2 and V is TRBV21-1; the D call TRBD2 from the table was never checked on the DNA. TRBV21-1 is an annotated pseudogene. The CDR3 spans 14 residues.

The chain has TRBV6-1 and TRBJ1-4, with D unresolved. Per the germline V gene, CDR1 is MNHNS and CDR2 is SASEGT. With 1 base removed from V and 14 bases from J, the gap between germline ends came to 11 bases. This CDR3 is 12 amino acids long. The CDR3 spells CASSEGPRDLFF. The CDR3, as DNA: TGTGCCAGCAGTGAAGGGCCCCGGGATCTGTTTTTT.

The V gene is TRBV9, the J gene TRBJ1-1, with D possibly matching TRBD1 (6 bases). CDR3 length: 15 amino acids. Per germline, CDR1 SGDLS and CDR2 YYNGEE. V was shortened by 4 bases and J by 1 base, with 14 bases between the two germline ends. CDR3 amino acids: CASSPRTDPNTEAFF. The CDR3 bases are TGTGCCAGCAGCCCCCGGACAGACCCGAACACTGAAGCTTTCTTT. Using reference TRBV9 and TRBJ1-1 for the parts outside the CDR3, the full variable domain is DSGVTQTPKHLITATGQRVTLRCSPRSGDLSVYWYQQSLDQGLQFLIQYYNGEERAKGNILERFSAQQFPDLHSELNLSSLELGDSALYFCASSPRTDPNTEAFFGQGTRLTVV.

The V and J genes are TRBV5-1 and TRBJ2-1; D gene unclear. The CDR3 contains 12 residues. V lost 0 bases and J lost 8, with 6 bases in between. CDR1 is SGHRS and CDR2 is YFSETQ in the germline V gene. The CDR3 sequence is CASSLGGYEQFF. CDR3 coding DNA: TGCGCCAGCAGCTTGGGGGGTTATGAGCAGTTCTTC.

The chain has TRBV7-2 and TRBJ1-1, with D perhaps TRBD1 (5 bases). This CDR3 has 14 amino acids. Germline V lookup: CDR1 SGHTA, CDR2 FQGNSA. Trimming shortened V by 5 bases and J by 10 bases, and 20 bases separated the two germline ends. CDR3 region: CASSLQLGGVAAFF. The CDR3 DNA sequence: TGTGCCAGCAGCCTCCAATTGGGGGGGGTTGCAGCTTTCTTT.

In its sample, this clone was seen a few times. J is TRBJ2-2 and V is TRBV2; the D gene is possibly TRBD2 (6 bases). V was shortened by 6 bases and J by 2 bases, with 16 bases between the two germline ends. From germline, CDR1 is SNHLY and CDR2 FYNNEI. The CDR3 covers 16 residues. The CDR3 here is CASSTPTGVNTGELFF. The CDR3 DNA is TGTGCCAGCAGCACCCCCACGGGAGTAAACACCGGGGAGCTGTTTTTT.

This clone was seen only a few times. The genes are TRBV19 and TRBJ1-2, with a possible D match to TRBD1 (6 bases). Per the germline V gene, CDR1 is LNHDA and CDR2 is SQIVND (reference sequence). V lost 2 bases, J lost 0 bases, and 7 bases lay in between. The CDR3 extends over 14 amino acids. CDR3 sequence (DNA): TGTGCCAGTAGTATAACAGGGCCTAACTATGGCTACACCTTC. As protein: CASSITGPNYGYTF.

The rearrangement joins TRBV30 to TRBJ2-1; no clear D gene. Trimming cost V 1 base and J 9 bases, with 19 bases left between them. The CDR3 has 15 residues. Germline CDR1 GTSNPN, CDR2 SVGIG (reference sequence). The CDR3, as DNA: TGTGCCTGGAGTGGACCGCACTCTCTTGGGATTGAGCAGTTCTTC. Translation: CAWSGPHSLGIEQFF.

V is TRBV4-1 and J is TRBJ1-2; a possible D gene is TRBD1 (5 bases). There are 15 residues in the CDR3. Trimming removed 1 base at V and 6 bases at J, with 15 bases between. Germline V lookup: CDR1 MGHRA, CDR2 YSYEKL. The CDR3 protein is CASSQGDRSAHGYTF. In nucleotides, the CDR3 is TGCGCCAGCAGCCAAGGTGACAGATCCGCCCATGGCTACACCTTC.

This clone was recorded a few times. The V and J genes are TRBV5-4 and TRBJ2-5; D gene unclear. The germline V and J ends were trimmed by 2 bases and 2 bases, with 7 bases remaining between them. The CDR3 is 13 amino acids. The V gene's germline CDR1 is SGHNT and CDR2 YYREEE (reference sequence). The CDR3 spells CASSFGQQETQYF. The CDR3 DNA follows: TGTGCCAGCAGCTTCGGTCAGCAAGAGACCCAGTACTTC.

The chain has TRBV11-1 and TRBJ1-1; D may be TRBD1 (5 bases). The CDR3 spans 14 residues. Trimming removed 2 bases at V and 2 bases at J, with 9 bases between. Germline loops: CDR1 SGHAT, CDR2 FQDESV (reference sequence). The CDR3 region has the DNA TGTGCCAGCAGCTTACAGGGATTTAACACTGAAGCTTTCTTT. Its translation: CASSLQGFNTEAFF. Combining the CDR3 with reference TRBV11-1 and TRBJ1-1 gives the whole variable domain EAEVAQSPRYKITEKSQAVAFWCDPISGHATLYWYRQILGQGPELLVQFQDESVVDDSQLPKDRFSAERLKGVDSTLKIQPAELGDSAMYLCASSLQGFNTEAFFGQGTRLTVV.

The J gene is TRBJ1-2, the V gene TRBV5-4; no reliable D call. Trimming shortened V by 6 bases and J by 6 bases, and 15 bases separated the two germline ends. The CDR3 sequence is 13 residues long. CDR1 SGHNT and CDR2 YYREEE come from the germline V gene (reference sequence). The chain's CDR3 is CASTAQAWDGYTF. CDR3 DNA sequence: TGTGCCAGCACGGCCCAGGCCTGGGATGGCTACACCTTC.

The DNA of the CDR3 is TGTGCCAGCAGCGCCACGGGTGGGAGTGTTTCCGCCGGGGAGCTGTTTTTT. Translating gives CASSATGGSVSAGELFF. The chain couples TRBV9 to TRBJ2-2; a weak D match, TRBD2 (5 bases). The V end lost 3 bases, the J end lost 6 bases, and 21 bases lay between the germline ends. Germline loops: CDR1 SGDLS, CDR2 YYNGEE. The length of the CDR3 is 17 residues.

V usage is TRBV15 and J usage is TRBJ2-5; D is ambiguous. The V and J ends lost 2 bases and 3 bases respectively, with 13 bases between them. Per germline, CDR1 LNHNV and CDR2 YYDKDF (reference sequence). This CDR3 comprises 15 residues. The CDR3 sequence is CATSRFGNYEETQYF. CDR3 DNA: TGTGCCACCAGCAGATTTGGGAACTACGAAGAGACCCAGTACTTC.